A selection of T cell receptor beta chains follows, all from one sample in a study of blood T cell repertoires in COVID-19. The data were produced by immunoSEQ multiplex PCR, yet TCRdb's version contains in-frame clones alone and is incomplete. The repertoire holds about 190,000 clones, with about 85% as singletons. Sequencing used peripheral blood. Receptor source: a man older than 75 with COVID-19, enrolled during active disease. Each CDR3 is given with its conserved first and last residue. A D gene is named only where the DNA matches it firmly. Some rows have no size entry. The others give once, few or many, or a class for an expanded clone.

D,V,size,J,DNA,CDR3
TRBD2,TRBV7-8,-,TRBJ2-3,TGTGCCAGCAGCTTTTGGACTAGCGGGGCGGCAGATACGCAGTATTTT,CASSFWTSGAADTQYF
TRBD1,TRBV2,-,TRBJ2-2,TGTGCCAGCAAACGGGACAGGTACACCGGGGAGCTGTTTTTT,CASKRDRYTGELFF
TRBD1,TRBV5-1,-,TRBJ1-1,TGCGCCAGCAGCCTGACAGGGCTCGGGACTGAAGCTTTCTTT,CASSLTGLGTEAFF
TRBD1,TRBV5-1,-,TRBJ1-6,TGCGCCAGCAGCCCCTCCGGGACAGGGGGTTCACCCCTCCACTTT,CASSPSGTGGSPLHF
TRBD1,TRBV6-5,-,TRBJ2-1,TGTGCCAGCAGCCTGGGACAGGGGCGGGCGAAGCAGTTCTTC,CASSLGQGRAKQFF
-,TRBV3-1/TRBV3-2,-,TRBJ1-1,TGTGCCAGCAGCCACGAGGTGAACACTGAAGCTTTCTTT,CASSHEVNTEAFF
-,TRBV10-1,few,TRBJ1-1,TGCGCCAGCAGTGAGCTCTCGACTGGAGAAGCTTTCTTT,CASSELSTGEAFF
-,TRBV6-5,-,TRBJ1-2,TGTGCCAGCAGCCCCCGGGACAAAGCTAACTATGGCTACACCTTC,CASSPRDKANYGYTF
-,TRBV10-3,-,TRBJ1-3,TGTGCCATCAGTGGTACTAGTTCTGGAAACACCATATATTTT,CAISGTSSGNTIYF
TRBD1,TRBV12-5,-,TRBJ1-5,TGTGCTAGTGGTTTGGAAAAGGGGACAGGGGGCAGTCAGCCCCAGCATTTT,CASGLEKGTGGSQPQHF
TRBD1,TRBV7-9,-,TRBJ1-6,TGTGCCAGCAGCCCGGACAGGGGAAATTCACCCCTCCACTTT,CASSPDRGNSPLHF
TRBD2,TRBV6-5,-,TRBJ2-3,TGTGCCAGCAGATTAGCGGGGAACACAGATACGCAGTATTTT,CASRLAGNTDTQYF
-,TRBV6-2/TRBV6-3,few,TRBJ2-5,TGTGCCAGCGGCCCTGAGGGGAGGTGGACCCAGTACTTC,CASGPEGRWTQYF
TRBD1,TRBV3-1/TRBV3-2,-,TRBJ2-5,TGTGCCAGCAGCCCGGACAGGGGGCTGGAGACCCAGTACTTC,CASSPDRGLETQYF
TRBD1,TRBV2,few,TRBJ1-1,TGTGCCAGCAGGGTACAGGGGGCCAACACTGAAGCTTTCTTT,CASRVQGANTEAFF
-,TRBV9,-,TRBJ2-7,TGTGCCAGCAGCGTAGCAGGTTTCTCCTACGAGCAGTACTTC,CASSVAGFSYEQYF
-,TRBV11-3,-,TRBJ1-1,TGTGCCAGCAGCCCTCCCGAAGCCACCTGGAGCACTGAAGCTTTCTTT,CASSPPEATWSTEAFF
TRBD1,TRBV7-9,-,TRBJ1-1,TGTGCCAGCAGCCTAGGGACAGGGGGCTTCACTGAAGCTTTCTTT,CASSLGTGGFTEAFF
-,TRBV5-6,-,TRBJ1-6,TGTGCCAGCAGCTTGGGGGGAGGGTCACCCCTCCACTTT,CASSLGGGSPLHF
TRBD2,TRBV18,-,TRBJ2-3,TGTGCCAGCTCAGCCGGGACTAGCGGGGGCTCAGATACGCAGTATTTT,CASSAGTSGGSDTQYF
-,TRBV5-4,-,TRBJ2-7,TGTGCCAGCAGCTTGGACAGGGCACCCTACGAGCAGTACTTC,CASSLDRAPYEQYF
TRBD1,TRBV6-1,-,TRBJ1-2,TGTGCCAGCAGTCTCCAGGGGGCGGCTCGTGGCTACACCTTC,CASSLQGAARGYTF